This TCR beta chain derives from a study of shared clonotypes between healthy human individuals. Study-level points and caveats: An expected dependence of interdonor clonotype sharing on sequencing depth was noted. Among the subsets, naive ones generally showed larger estimated richness than memory ones.

With 6 bases removed from V and 7 bases from J, the gap between germline ends came to 10 bases. The CDR3 consists of 11 residues. CDR1 DFQATT and CDR2 SNEGSKA come from the germline V gene (reference sequence). An even split of each subset's genomic DNA across several immunoSEQ plates was performed. Produced via immunoSEQ multiplex PCR; TCRdb's table is partial and in-frame only. Of some 1.5 million clones listed, roughly 97% are singletons. Regarding this clone: Its antigen is still unknown.

This clonotype was sampled from a man aged 25 to 40 in good health. J is TRBJ2-1 and V is TRBV20-1, with D unresolved. The specimen was naive CD4+ T cells sorted from blood. Subset denoted: CD45RA+ positively selected. The DNA for the CDR3 is TGCAGTGCCAGTGGTTGGAATGAGCAGTTCTTC. Encoded protein: CSASGWNEQFF.